Below, 32 T cell receptor beta chains from the same sample are listed, as sequenced in a study of T cells in Graves' hyperthyroidism and ophthalmopathy (dated by TCRdb to about 2019). Receptor amplification or capture employed multiplex PCR. Sequencing used an Illumina HiSeq 2000. TCR beta CDR3 regions were amplified from RNA transcripts. The first round of RT-PCR for the TCR CDR3 was performed with the HTBI primer set and the Qiagen OneStep RT-PCR kit. TCRdb cleaned the public reads at Q25 with fastp, built clones with MiXCR and kept in-frame beta chains. Identical CDR3 proteins give one entry, which carries the most common genes and DNA. The sample table shows 250,000 to 350,000 distinct CDR3 sequences, and 22% are seen once. Around 60% of the sample rests with the top ten. Sequenced material: blood. The source is a man aged 30 to 45 with Graves' ophthalmopathy.

In this sample, this clonotype turned up many times. This chain connects TRBV6-2 or TRBV6-3 to TRBJ2-3; 9 nucleotides match TRBD2. Germline lookup yields CDR1 MNHEY and CDR2 SVGEGT. The trim removed 6 bases at V and 0 bases at J, leaving 4 bases unmatched. This CDR3 comprises 15 residues. The CDR3 reads CASRMSGGSTDTQYF. As DNA, the CDR3 is TGTGCCAGCAGGATGAGCGGGGGGAGCACAGATACGCAGTATTTT.

This clonotype showed up just a few times. The chain joins TRBV20-1 to TRBJ1-2; a weak D match, TRBD1 (6 bases). The CDR3 contains 12 residues. Between the trimmed V and J ends, which lost 4 bases and 5 bases, there was a span of 11 bases. CDR1 and CDR2 from the germline V gene are DFQATT and SNEGSKA (reference sequence). The CDR3 DNA reads as TGCAGTGCTAAAAGGGGGGGTTATGGCTACACCTTC. Translating it yields CSAKRGGYGYTF.

The chain joins TRBV7-9 to TRBJ2-5; TRBD2 is a possible D gene (5 bases). CDR3 length: 15 residues. Trimming took off 4 bases at V and 2 bases at J, with 14 bases between the two ends. Germline-derived CDR1 and CDR2 are SEHNR and FQNEAQ (reference sequence). CDR3 sequence (DNA): TGTGCCAGCAGCTCATACCAGGACTTACAAGAGACCCAGTACTTC. It specifies CASSSYQDLQETQYF.

This clonotype appeared a few times. The chain combines TRBV27 with TRBJ1-5; TRBD1 matches 9 bases. The trim removed 5 bases at V and 0 bases at J, leaving 5 bases unmatched. Germline CDR1 and CDR2: MNHEY and SMNVEV (reference sequence). This CDR3 has 16 residues. CDR3 nucleotide sequence: TGTGCCAGCAGTCGACAGGGGGGGAATAGCAATCAGCCCCAGCATTTT. Encoded protein: CASSRQGGNSNQPQHF.

J is TRBJ2-1 and V is TRBV20-1, with D unresolved. This CDR3 has 15 residues. Trimming shortened V by 6 bases and J by 7 bases, and 22 bases separated the two germline ends. In germline, CDR1 is DFQATT, CDR2 SNEGSKA (reference sequence). CDR3 sequence: CSARNSQSLGNEQFF. CDR3 sequence (DNA): TGCAGTGCCCGAAACTCACAGTCTCTTGGAAATGAGCAGTTCTTC.

This CDR3 reads CASSPPGLGEKLFF. CDR3 coding DNA: TGTGCCAGCAGCCCTCCGGGCCTGGGCGAAAAACTGTTTTTT. This rearrangement joins TRBV11-3 to TRBJ1-4; D not resolved. V gave up 5 bases and J gave up 8 bases, with 15 bases separating them. The germline V gene encodes CDR1 SGHNT and CDR2 YENEEA. The CDR3 covers 14 residues.

The rearrangement uses TRBV20-1 and TRBJ2-2; the match to TRBD1 covers 7 bases. V shed 6 bases and J 2 bases; nucleotides not matched to a gene: 6. Germline lookup yields CDR1 DFQATT and CDR2 SNEGSKA (reference sequence). The CDR3 is 14 amino acids. In nucleotides, the CDR3 is TGCAGTGCCCCCAGGGACAGCAACACCGGGGAGCTGTTTTTT. This codes for CSAPRDSNTGELFF.

V usage is TRBV29-1 and J usage is TRBJ2-2, with TRBD2 as a possible D gene (7 bases). V lost 0 bases to trimming and J lost 4 bases, with 18 bases between them. The CDR3 loop spans 17 amino acids. Germline V lookup: CDR1 SQVTM, CDR2 ANQGSEA. The CDR3 protein is CSVEDGVGGAVTGELFF. CDR3 bases: TGCAGCGTTGAAGACGGGGTAGGGGGGGCGGTCACCGGGGAGCTGTTTTTT.

This clonotype was seen ten or more times. The chain links TRBV5-8 to TRBJ2-3; D gene unclear. The CDR3 sequence is 16 residues long. Trimming shortened V by 0 bases and J by 6 bases, and 17 bases separated the two germline ends. Germline CDR1 is SGHTS and CDR2 is YDEGEE. The CDR3: CASSLVRVQSVDTQYF. CDR3 bases: TGTGCCAGCAGCTTGGTACGAGTCCAATCGGTGGATACGCAGTATTTT.

The V call is TRBV5-1, the J call TRBJ2-2; D possibly corresponds to TRBD2 (5 bases). The CDR3 totals 15 residues. Germline lookup yields CDR1 SGHRS and CDR2 YFSETQ. Deletions cut 4 bases from V and 3 bases from J, with 13 bases between. In nucleotides, the CDR3 is TGCGCCAGCAGCCCCCGGACGGGATACACCGGGGAGCTGTTTTTT. Translating it yields CASSPRTGYTGELFF.

The chain recombines TRBV30 with TRBJ2-1; D not resolved. V gave up 4 bases and J gave up 0 bases, with 10 bases separating them. The germline V gene encodes CDR1 GTSNPN and CDR2 SVGIG (reference sequence). The CDR3 runs 14 residues. CDR3 DNA sequence: TGTGCCTGGATGTGGAGAGGCTCCTACAATGAGCAGTTCTTC. It codes for CAWMWRGSYNEQFF.

This clonotype was detected many times. The gene calls are TRBV2 and TRBJ1-1; possible D gene TRBD1, 6 bases. Germline CDR1 SNHLY, CDR2 FYNNEI. The CDR3 totals 13 residues. Trimming removed 6 bases at V and 1 base at J, with 9 bases between. DNA of the CDR3: TGTGCCAGCAGACAGGGATCGAACACTGAAGCTTTCTTT. Amino acids: CASRQGSNTEAFF.

The chain joins TRBV2 to TRBJ2-1, with D perhaps matching TRBD2 (6 bases). Trimming took 4 bases from V and 6 from J, leaving 10 bases between them. The CDR3 is 13 residues long. CDR1 SNHLY and CDR2 FYNNEI come from the germline V gene. As DNA, the CDR3 is TGTGCCAGCAGTGGACGGGAGCCCAATGAGCAGTTCTTC. Translation gives CASSGREPNEQFF.

This clonotype was observed a handful of times. The J gene is TRBJ1-1, the V gene TRBV9; 7 bases are a match to TRBD1. Germline assignment: CDR1 SGDLS and CDR2 YYNGEE. With V trimmed by 6 bases and J by 1 base, 9 bases remained unmatched. This CDR3 contains 15 residues. CDR3 coding DNA: TGTGCCAGCACGAGACTAGGACAGGCGAACACTGAAGCTTTCTTT. It translates to CASTRLGQANTEAFF.

This clonotype was seen a handful of times. This chain connects TRBV11-2 to TRBJ2-2; D not resolved. Germline-derived CDR1 and CDR2 are SGHAT and FQNNGV. The CDR3 totals 14 residues. Trimming cost V 5 bases and J 1 base, with 8 bases left between them. CDR3 protein: CASSRSGNTGELFF. As DNA, the CDR3 is TGTGCCAGCAGCCGGTCGGGGAACACCGGGGAGCTGTTTTTT.

CDR3 coding DNA: TGTGCCAGCAGTTTTCTCGGGACAGGGGCGAACACTGAAGCTTTCTTT. Encoded protein: CASSFLGTGANTEAFF. The chain has TRBV28 and TRBJ1-1, with 10 bases identical to TRBD1. This CDR3 is built from 16 residues. Germline V CDR1 and CDR2: MDHEN, SYDVKM. Trimming removed 3 bases from V and 1 base from J; junction bases left unmatched: 5.

The V gene is TRBV6-1, the J gene TRBJ2-3; D unclear. The CDR3 is 11 residues long. In germline, CDR1 is MNHNS, CDR2 SASEGT. V lost 6 bases and J lost 6, with 7 bases in between. Here the CDR3 reads CASSMGDTQYF. The CDR3 DNA sequence: TGTGCCAGCAGCATGGGTGATACGCAGTATTTT.

This clonotype has a count of ten or more. The chain carries TRBV5-1 and TRBJ2-2; D gene unclear. Trimming pared 3 bases from V and 2 bases from J, leaving 8 bases between. The CDR3 sequence is 14 residues long. Germline V gene data show CDR1 as SGHRS and CDR2 as YFSETQ. The CDR3: CASSSAGNTGELFF. CDR3 bases: TGCGCCAGCAGCTCTGCTGGAAACACCGGGGAGCTGTTTTTT.

The sample holds many counts of this clonotype. The gene calls are TRBV11-2 and TRBJ2-1, with 12 bases lining up with TRBD2. The CDR3 loop spans 16 amino acids. Germline V gives CDR1 SGHAT, CDR2 FQNNGV. Trimming removed 6 bases from V and 8 bases from J; junction bases left unmatched: 11. Here the CDR3 reads CASRRLAGEGGYEQFF. The CDR3 DNA sequence: TGTGCCAGCAGGAGACTAGCGGGAGAAGGAGGCTATGAGCAGTTCTTC.

This clonotype was observed a handful of times. The J gene is TRBJ1-5, the V gene TRBV5-1, with 9 bases matching TRBD1. The CDR3 has 17 amino acids. Germline CDR1 SGHRS, CDR2 YFSETQ. Trimming at V came to 0 bases and at J to 4 bases, leaving 8 bases not matched to a gene. CDR3 coding DNA: TGCGCCAGCAGCTTGGGCCCGGGACAGGGTCCGAATCAGCCCCAGCATTTT. Translating gives CASSLGPGQGPNQPQHF.

This clonotype was detected only a few times. This chain connects TRBV4-1 to TRBJ2-7; 9 bases are shared with TRBD2. With V trimmed by 3 bases and J by 5 bases, 20 bases remained unmatched. CDR3 length: 19 residues. Germline V gene data show CDR1 as MGHRA and CDR2 as YSYEKL. The CDR3, as DNA: TGCGCCAGCAGCCACATAAGAGGGGTTAGCGGGAGAATTGGGGACGAGCAGTACTTC. It translates to CASSHIRGVSGRIGDEQYF.

This clonotype was counted at least ten times. The chain joins TRBV24-1 to TRBJ2-5; unclear D gene. In germline, CDR1 is KGHDR, CDR2 SFDVKD. CDR3 size: 13 residues. V was shortened by 7 bases and J by 8 bases, with 16 bases between the two germline ends. DNA of the CDR3: TGTGCCACCAGCACCAGCTCCGGCGGCACCCAGTACTTC. It specifies CATSTSSGGTQYF.

This clonotype was picked up a small number of times. This sequence joins TRBV3-1 and TRBJ2-7; possibly TRBD1 or TRBD2 for D (6 bases each). This CDR3 spans 15 amino acids. CDR1 is LGHDT and CDR2 is YNNKEL in the germline V gene (reference sequence). V dropped 1 base and J dropped 2 bases, with 12 bases sitting between them. The CDR3 region has the DNA TGTGCCAGCAGCCAAGGTCGAGGGGGGACCTACGAGCAGTACTTC. This encodes CASSQGRGGTYEQYF.

The table lists this clonotype with many counts. The V and J genes are TRBV28 and TRBJ2-3, with a possible D match to TRBD2 (5 bases). Germline-derived CDR1 and CDR2 are MDHEN and SYDVKM. V lost 6 bases and J lost 0, with 10 bases in between. This CDR3 spans 14 amino acids. The chain's CDR3 is CASSFGESTDTQYF. In nucleotides, the CDR3 is TGTGCCAGCAGCTTTGGGGAGAGCACAGATACGCAGTATTTT.

CDR3 in amino acids: CASGKTDSNEQFF. CDR3 sequence (DNA): TGCGCCAGCGGGAAAACTGACAGTAATGAGCAGTTCTTC. This chain links TRBV5-1 with TRBJ2-1, with a tentative D call TRBD1 (5 bases). The CDR3 consists of 13 residues. Germline lookup yields CDR1 SGHRS and CDR2 YFSETQ. The germline V and J ends were trimmed by 7 bases and 7 bases, with 15 bases remaining between them.

This clonotype was counted only a few times. The gene calls are TRBV14 and TRBJ1-4; D unclear. CDR1 is SGHDN and CDR2 is FVKESK in the germline V gene. CDR3 length: 13 amino acids. Trimming took 0 bases from V and 7 from J, leaving 6 bases between them. In DNA, the CDR3 is TGTGCCAGCAGCCAAGATTATGGTGAAAAACTGTTTTTT. Translating gives CASSQDYGEKLFF.

There are many counts of this clonotype. V is TRBV5-1 and J is TRBJ1-5; D not resolved. Germline V gene sequence: CDR1 SGHRS, CDR2 YFSETQ. Trimming shortened V by 1 base and J by 1 base, and 3 bases separated the two germline ends. There are 13 residues in the CDR3. CDR3 in amino acids: CASSLHSNQPQHF. DNA of the CDR3: TGCGCCAGCAGCTTGCACAGCAATCAGCCCCAGCATTTT. Drawing the rest from reference TRBV5-1 and TRBJ1-5, the complete variable domain is KAGVTQTPRYLIKTRGQQVTLSCSPISGHRSVSWYQQTPGQGLQFLFEYFSETQRNKGNFPGRFSGRQFSNSRSEMNVSTLELGDSALYLCASSLHSNQPQHFGDGTRLSIL.

This clonotype was counted between two and nine times. The V gene is TRBV20-1, the J gene TRBJ2-1; 7 bases match TRBD2. The CDR3 runs 16 residues. V was clipped by 3 bases and J by 4 bases; unmatched bases: 12. Germline V CDR1 and CDR2: DFQATT, SNEGSKA (reference sequence). CDR3 sequence (DNA): TGCAGTGCTAGTGCTACTAGCGCGTCTTTTTACAATGAGCAGTTCTTC. Translating it yields CSASATSASFYNEQFF.

This clonotype was observed at least ten times. V usage is TRBV28 and J usage is TRBJ2-1; D uncertain. With 6 bases removed from V and 8 bases from J, the gap between germline ends came to 14 bases. CDR3 length: 13 residues. Germline loops: CDR1 MDHEN, CDR2 SYDVKM. The DNA for the CDR3 is TGTGCCAGCAGCTCGACCGTGCCCGATGAGCAGTTCTTC. Its translation is CASSSTVPDEQFF. Based on the CDR3 plus reference TRBV28 and TRBJ2-1, the full variable domain is DVKVTQSSRYLVKRTGEKVFLECVQDMDHENMFWYRQDPGLGLRLIYFSYDVKMKEKGDIPEGYSVSREKKERFSLILESASTNQTSMYLCASSSTVPDEQFFGPGTRLTVL.

This clonotype was seen only once. This may come from a read error, since a much larger clone is one base off. The V gene is TRBV11-3, the J gene TRBJ1-3, with TRBD1 matching over 9 bases. The length of the CDR3 is 18 residues. V lost 2 bases to trimming and J lost 5 bases; unmatched junction nucleotides: 13. Germline CDR1 is SGHNT and CDR2 is YENEEA. This chain's CDR3 is CASSLKLPGQGYRNTIYF. For the CDR3, the DNA is TGTGCCAGCAGCTTAAAATTACCGGGACAGGGATATAGAAACACCATATATTTT.

There are many counts of this clonotype. This chain connects TRBV7-8 to TRBJ2-5; 7 bases line up with TRBD1. V lost 3 bases and J lost 5; bases outside the gene matches: 9. Germline assignment: CDR1 SGHVS and CDR2 FQNEAQ. This CDR3 has 15 residues. The CDR3 nucleotides read TGTGCCAGCAGCTTGGACAGGCAGAATGATGAGACCCAGTACTTC. It encodes CASSLDRQNDETQYF.

The chain has TRBV16 and TRBJ1-1, with 7 positions matching TRBD1. Trimming took 4 bases from V and 6 from J; bases not matched to a gene: 5. The CDR3 runs 13 residues. In germline, CDR1 is KGHSY, CDR2 FQNENV. This chain's CDR3 is CASSPTGIAEAFF. CDR3 DNA sequence: TGTGCCAGCAGCCCGACAGGGATTGCTGAAGCTTTCTTT. Based on the CDR3 plus reference TRBV16 and TRBJ1-1, the full variable domain is GEEVAQTPKHLVRGEGQKAKLYCAPIKGHSYVFWYQQVLKNEFKFLISFQNENVFDETGMPKERFSAKCLPNSPCSLEIQATKLEDSAVYFCASSPTGIAEAFFGQGTRLTVV.